Below, one T cell receptor beta chain is given with its context. Its antigen is not identified. TCRdb keeps only in-frame clones here, not all; method: immunoSEQ multiplex PCR. The data contain about 110,000 clones, less than 95% of them seen just once; the ten biggest clones take up about 0.48%. The data originate from a study of OX40 agonist ivuxolimab in advanced cancers. On the study more broadly: Ivuxolimab, an agonistic anti-OX40 (CD134) antibody, was given to patients. Points from the study as a whole: Both blood CD4+ and CD8+ T cells showed clonal growth by week 6 at 0.1 to 3.0 mg/kg.

The germline V gene encodes CDR1 KGHSH and CDR2 LQKENI. Trimming removed 0 bases at V and 6 bases at J, with 12 bases between. CDR3 length equals 15 residues. This chain links TRBV18 with TRBJ1-5; D ambiguous. The source of this sequence is an adult with an advanced solid tumor such as melanoma, head and neck, liver or kidney cancer. Material: CD4+ or CD8+ T cells sorted from blood, obtained in a trial of the OX40 agonist ivuxolimab. The CDR3 is CASSPPLGSGQPQHF. The CDR3 DNA reads as TGTGCCAGCTCACCACCGTTGGGTTCGGGTCAGCCCCAGCATTTT.